The T cell receptor (beta chain) described here comes from a study of blood T cell repertoires in COVID-19. Profiled with immunoSEQ multiplex PCR; TCRdb holds only in-frame clones, not every one. The data show about 240,000 clones, more than 70% seen once. Per the germline V gene, CDR1 is MNHNY and CDR2 is SVGAGI (reference sequence). This CDR3 has 13 amino acids. V was clipped by 2 bases and J by 3 bases, with 8 bases between them. The sequencing sample was made of peripheral blood. The source of this sequence is a man aged 80 or over with acute or convalescent COVID-19. This rearrangement joins TRBV6-6 to TRBJ2-7, with TRBD1 as a possible D gene (6 bases). Here the CDR3 reads CASSYEGVYEQYF. CDR3 DNA: TGTGCCAGCAGTTACGAGGGGGTCTACGAGCAGTACTTC.